A single sample gave rise to the 27 T cell receptor beta chains below, sequenced in a study of cytomegalovirus exposure and HLA in healthy donors. Amplification used 60 Vbeta primers and 13 Jbeta primers. Only in-frame clones appear in the TCRdb table, and some are missing; sequencing was by immunoSEQ multiplex PCR. The sample has about 200,000 clones, almost 80% seen once; the top ten hold more than 1.5%. The sequenced sample consisted of PBMCs. The receptors were gathered from a man aged 18 to 35 in good health and CMV-seronegative.

This clone was seen a few times. The V call is TRBV28, the J call TRBJ1-5; D is ambiguous. The CDR3 runs to 14 residues. V shed 7 bases and J shed 4 bases, with 14 bases lying between them. CDR1 is MDHEN and CDR2 is SYDVKM in the germline V gene. The chain's CDR3 is CASITMGGNQPQHF. In DNA, the CDR3 is TGTGCCAGCATCACAATGGGAGGTAATCAGCCCCAGCATTTT. Full variable domain (missing parts from reference TRBV28 and TRBJ1-5): DVKVTQSSRYLVKRTGEKVFLECVQDMDHENMFWYRQDPGLGLRLIYFSYDVKMKEKGDIPEGYSVSREKKERFSLILESASTNQTSMYLCASITMGGNQPQHFGDGTRLSIL.

CDR3 loop: CASSSLLGVNEQYF. The DNA of the CDR3 is TGTGCCAGCAGTTCCCTCTTGGGAGTCAACGAGCAGTACTTC. The rearrangement uses TRBV6-5 and TRBJ2-7; D is perhaps TRBD2 (5 bases). The ends were cut back, 4 bases at V and 5 bases at J, with 15 bases in the middle. CDR1 and CDR2 (germline): MNHEY, SVGAGI. The CDR3 runs to 14 residues.

This rearrangement joins TRBV2 to TRBJ2-3; 8 positions match TRBD1. The CDR3 is 14 amino acids. Trimming removed 6 bases from V and 2 bases from J; junction bases left unmatched: 4. Germline CDR1 reads SNHLY; CDR2 reads FYNNEI. In nucleotides, the CDR3 is TGTGCCAGCAGCCGGACAGGGTTCACAGATACGCAGTATTTT. Its translation is CASSRTGFTDTQYF.

The CDR3 loop reads CASSYSGAFSGNTIYF. The DNA of the CDR3 is TGTGCCAGCAGTTACTCAGGGGCGTTCTCTGGAAACACCATATATTTT. V and J are TRBV6-5 and TRBJ1-3, with a possible D match to TRBD1 (5 bases). Germline lookup yields CDR1 MNHEY and CDR2 SVGAGI. V was trimmed by 0 bases and J by 0 bases, leaving 9 bases between them. The CDR3 has 16 amino acids.

V gene TRBV18 combines with J gene TRBJ2-7; D possibly corresponds to TRBD1 (6 bases). CDR3 size: 15 residues. V lost 4 bases and J lost 0, with 13 bases in between. Per the germline V gene, CDR1 is KGHSH and CDR2 is LQKENI. The DNA for the CDR3 is TGTGCCAGCTCACTCAGGGGAGATAGCTCCTACGAGCAGTACTTC. It specifies CASSLRGDSSYEQYF.

This chain links TRBV14 with TRBJ2-5; 8 positions match TRBD1. This CDR3 contains 15 residues. Germline V CDR1 and CDR2: SGHDN, FVKESK. V shed 1 base, J shed 5 bases, and the junction held 6 bases outside the gene matches. CDR3 DNA: TGTGCCAGCAGCCAAGGGACAGGGCCATGGGAGACCCAGTACTTC. Translating gives CASSQGTGPWETQYF.

This chain connects TRBV30 to TRBJ2-1; D possibly corresponds to TRBD1 (6 bases). CDR1 and CDR2 (germline): GTSNPN, SVGIG (reference sequence). Trimming took 5 bases from V and 2 from J, leaving 13 bases between them. CDR3 length equals 14 residues. The CDR3 loop reads CAWADSSTYNEQFF. The CDR3, as DNA: TGTGCCTGGGCGGACAGCTCAACCTACAATGAGCAGTTCTTC.

The chain links TRBV28 to TRBJ2-3, with TRBD1 as a possible D gene (5 bases). From germline, CDR1 is MDHEN and CDR2 SYDVKM. CDR3 size: 13 residues. V was shortened by 8 bases and J by 2 bases, with 11 bases between the two germline ends. The CDR3: CASATAITDTQYF. The DNA of the CDR3 is TGTGCCAGCGCGACAGCGATCACAGATACGCAGTATTTT.

The chain is built from TRBV6-5 and TRBJ1-4; D may be TRBD1 (6 bases). CDR3 length: 15 amino acids. The germline V gene encodes CDR1 MNHEY and CDR2 SVGAGI. Trimming left V 6 bases short and J 6 bases short, with 17 bases between. CDR3 in DNA: TGTGCCAGCAGCAGTTTCAGCAGGGGTGATGAAAAACTGTTTTTT. Translating gives CASSSFSRGDEKLFF.

This clone was seen only a few times. This chain links TRBV10-3 with TRBJ1-4; 8 nucleotides match TRBD1. Germline V lookup: CDR1 ENHRY, CDR2 SYGVKD. J lost 7 bases, V lost 2 bases, and 6 bases had no gene match. This CDR3 is 15 amino acids long. CDR3 sequence: CAISERQGAGEKLFF. CDR3 DNA: TGTGCCATCAGTGAGCGCCAGGGGGCGGGTGAAAAACTGTTTTTT.

This clone was found many times. The gene calls are TRBV6-1 and TRBJ2-7, with a possible D match to TRBD1 (5 bases). The V gene's germline CDR1 is MNHNS and CDR2 SASEGT. This CDR3 region has 14 residues. The V gene lost 5 bases and the J gene lost 0 bases, with 11 bases spanning the gap. The DNA of the CDR3 is TGTGCCAGCAGTCACACAGGACCCTCCTACGAGCAGTACTTC. This codes for CASSHTGPSYEQYF.

The gene calls are TRBV9 and TRBJ2-2, with TRBD2 as a possible D gene (5 bases). Trimming left V 0 bases short and J 5 bases short, with 8 bases between. The CDR3 spans 14 residues. Germline V gene lookup returns CDR1 SGDLS and CDR2 YYNGEE. The CDR3 bases are TGTGCCAGCAGCGTAGACGGGGAGACCGGGGAGCTGTTTTTT. It is translated as CASSVDGETGELFF. Together with reference TRBV9 and TRBJ2-2, the CDR3 gives the full variable domain: DSGVTQTPKHLITATGQRVTLRCSPRSGDLSVYWYQQSLDQGLQFLIQYYNGEERAKGNILERFSAQQFPDLHSELNLSSLELGDSALYFCASSVDGETGELFFGEGSRLTVL.

The CDR3 loop reads CASSPKSWNAGGSSPLHF. DNA of the CDR3: TGTGCCAGCAGCCCCAAGAGTTGGAACGCTGGAGGGAGTTCACCCCTCCACTTT. The chain links TRBV11-2 to TRBJ1-6; D is unresolved. Germline values: CDR1 SGHAT, CDR2 FQNNGV. The CDR3 has 18 amino acids. Trimming removed 5 bases at V and 9 bases at J, with 26 bases between.

The rearrangement joins TRBV4-3 to TRBJ1-5; 8 bases are shared with TRBD1. Germline CDR1 LGHNA, CDR2 YSLEER. J lost 1 base, V lost 3 bases, and 2 bases had no gene match. The CDR3 is made up of 15 amino acids. CDR3 sequence reads: CASSQGTGSNQPQHF. CDR3 nucleotides: TGCGCCAGCAGCCAGGGGACAGGAAGCAATCAGCCCCAGCATTTT.

As regards this clone: One end of the junction varies from germline; a read error may be responsible. The rearrangement uses TRBV7-9 and TRBJ1-2; 7 positions agree with TRBD1. Germline CDR1 is SEHNR and CDR2 is FQNEAQ (reference sequence). This CDR3 has 12 residues. As DNA, the CDR3 is TGTTCCAGCAGCTTTAACAGGGGTGGCTACACCTTC. This encodes CSSSFNRGGYTF. Using reference TRBV7-9 and TRBJ1-2 for the parts outside the CDR3, the full variable domain is DTGVSQNPRHKITKRGQNVTFRCDPISEHNRLYWYRQTLGQGPEFLTYFQNEAQLEKSRLLSDRFSAERPKGSFSTLEIQRTEQGDSAMYLCSSSFNRGGYTFGSGTRLTVV.

As DNA, the CDR3 is TGCGCCAGCAGCTACGGGGGGGAGGCGGAGCAGTTCTTC. It codes for CASSYGGEAEQFF. The rearrangement joins TRBV5-1 to TRBJ2-1; 8 nucleotides match TRBD2. Trimming removed 3 bases from V and 10 bases from J; junction bases left unmatched: 6. Germline CDR1 reads SGHRS; CDR2 reads YFSETQ. This CDR3 has 13 amino acids. The whole variable domain, filled in from reference TRBV5-1 and TRBJ2-1, reads KAGVTQTPRYLIKTRGQQVTLSCSPISGHRSVSWYQQTPGQGLQFLFEYFSETQRNKGNFPGRFSGRQFSNSRSEMNVSTLELGDSALYLCASSYGGEAEQFFGPGTRLTVL.

The V and J genes are TRBV4-3 and TRBJ2-3, with 9 bases lining up with TRBD2. V lost 5 bases, J lost 0 bases, and 9 bases stayed unmatched. CDR1 is LGHNA and CDR2 is YSLEER in the germline V gene. This CDR3 spans 17 amino acids. The chain's CDR3 is CASSWGLAVSSTDTQYF. The CDR3 nucleotides read TGCGCCAGCAGCTGGGGACTAGCAGTTTCTAGCACAGATACGCAGTATTTT.

The J gene is TRBJ2-5, the V gene TRBV5-8; D is uncertain. Trimming left V 2 bases short and J 4 bases short, with 6 bases between. From germline, CDR1 is SGHTS and CDR2 YDEGEE. This CDR3 contains 12 residues. CDR3 nucleotide sequence: TGTGCCAGCAGCTTCTCCGGAGAGACCCAGTACTTC. Translation: CASSFSGETQYF.

This clone came up a few times. The V and J genes are TRBV4-2 and TRBJ2-3; TRBD2 is a possible D gene (5 bases). The germline gives CDR1 LGHNA, CDR2 YNFKEQ. Trimming stripped 4 bases from V and 2 bases from J, with 16 bases between. The CDR3 runs 16 residues. The CDR3 loop is CASSRSERTFTDTQYF. In DNA, the CDR3 is TGTGCCAGCAGCCGTTCGGAGCGGACCTTCACAGATACGCAGTATTTT.

This chain connects TRBV4-3 to TRBJ2-5, with 8 bases matching TRBD1. The CDR3 loop spans 15 amino acids. Losses at the gene ends were 0 bases for V and 3 bases for J; bases not matched to a gene: 3. Germline V CDR1 and CDR2: LGHNA, YSLEER. CDR3 loop: CASSQDDRGKETQYF. The DNA of the CDR3 is TGCGCCAGCAGCCAAGATGACAGGGGCAAAGAGACCCAGTACTTC.

This clone was seen a few times. The chain employs TRBV4-2 and TRBJ1-5, with 10 bases that match TRBD1. From germline, CDR1 is LGHNA and CDR2 YNFKEQ. This CDR3 contains 17 residues. V was clipped by 1 base and J by 6 bases; unmatched bases: 9. The CDR3 bases are TGTGCCAGCAGCCAAGGGGAAGGGACAGGGGTTTCTCAGCCCCAGCATTTT. It encodes CASSQGEGTGVSQPQHF.

The gene calls are TRBV30 and TRBJ1-4; possible D gene TRBD1, 5 bases. V was trimmed by 0 bases and J by 5 bases, leaving 10 bases between them. Germline V gene data show CDR1 as GTSNPN and CDR2 as SVGIG (reference sequence). The CDR3 extends over 14 amino acids. CDR3 loop: CAWSVPGPNEKLFF. The CDR3 region has the DNA TGTGCCTGGAGTGTACCAGGGCCGAATGAAAAACTGTTTTTT.

The chain's CDR3 is CASSSDRTGGDTQYF. The DNA for the CDR3 is TGTGCCAGCAGTTCCGACCGGACAGGTGGGGATACGCAGTATTTT. The gene calls are TRBV6-5 and TRBJ2-3, with TRBD1 identical over 7 bases. The CDR3 runs to 15 residues. Germline V gives CDR1 MNHEY, CDR2 SVGAGI. Germline trimming cut 4 bases from V and 6 bases from J; bases unmatched to any gene: 10.

The chain has TRBV4-3 and TRBJ1-1; D ambiguous. CDR1 is LGHNA and CDR2 is YSLEER in the germline V gene. This CDR3 has 13 amino acids. Trimming removed 0 bases from V and 6 bases from J, with 8 bases in between. The CDR3 loop reads CASSQDSSAEAFF. CDR3 nucleotides: TGCGCCAGCAGCCAAGACAGTAGCGCTGAAGCTTTCTTT.

V and J are TRBV6-5 and TRBJ2-5, with D possibly matching TRBD1 (6 bases). With the DNA end fitting TRBJ2-7 better, the J assignment may be wrong. The CDR3 covers 13 residues. Germline values: CDR1 MNHEY, CDR2 SVGAGI. CDR3 nucleotides: TGTGCCAGCAGTAACATCAGGGGAAACGAGCAGTACTTC. This encodes CASSNIRGNEQYF.

Notes on this clone: The junction does not match germline at one end; this may be a read error. This chain links TRBV7-9 with TRBJ2-7; D gene uncertain. CDR1 SEHNR and CDR2 FQNEAQ come from the germline V gene (reference sequence). This CDR3 is built from 13 residues. This CDR3 reads CTSSLEIRDEQYF. CDR3 in DNA: TGTACCAGCAGCTTAGAAATCCGCGACGAGCAGTACTTC. Drawing the rest from reference TRBV7-9 and TRBJ2-7, the complete variable domain is DTGVSQNPRHKITKRGQNVTFRCDPISEHNRLYWYRQTLGQGPEFLTYFQNEAQLEKSRLLSDRFSAERPKGSFSTLEIQRTEQGDSAMYLCTSSLEIRDEQYFGPGTRLTVT.

V is TRBV6-5 and J is TRBJ2-7; 7 bases align to TRBD2. After removal of 6 bases from V and 6 bases from J, the junction contained 11 bases not matched to a gene. The CDR3 is 14 amino acids. Germline V gene lookup returns CDR1 MNHEY and CDR2 SVGAGI. CDR3 residues: CASRAGAKTGEQYF. In DNA form, the CDR3 reads TGTGCCAGCAGGGCGGGAGCAAAGACGGGCGAGCAGTACTTC.